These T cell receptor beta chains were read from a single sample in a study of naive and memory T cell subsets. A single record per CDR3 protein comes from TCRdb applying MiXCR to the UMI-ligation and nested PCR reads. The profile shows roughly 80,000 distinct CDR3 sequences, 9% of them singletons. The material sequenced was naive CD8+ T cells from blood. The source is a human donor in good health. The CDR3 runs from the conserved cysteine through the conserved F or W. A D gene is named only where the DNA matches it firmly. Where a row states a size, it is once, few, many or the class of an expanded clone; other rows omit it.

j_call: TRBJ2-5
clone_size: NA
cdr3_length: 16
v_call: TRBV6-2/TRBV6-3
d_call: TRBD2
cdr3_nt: TGTGCCAGCAGTTACGGTGCTAGCGGGAGAATTAAGACCCAGTACTTC
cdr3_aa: CASSYGASGRIKTQYF

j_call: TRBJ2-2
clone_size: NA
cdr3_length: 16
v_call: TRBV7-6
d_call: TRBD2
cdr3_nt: TGTGCCAGCAGCTTAGAGGGGACTACGAACACCGGGGAGCTGTTTTTT
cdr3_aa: CASSLEGTTNTGELFF

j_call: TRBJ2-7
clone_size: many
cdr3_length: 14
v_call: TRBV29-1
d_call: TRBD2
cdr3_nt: TGCAGCGCTGAAGGACTAGCGGGAGGGGGCGAGCAGTACTTC
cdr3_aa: CSAEGLAGGGEQYF

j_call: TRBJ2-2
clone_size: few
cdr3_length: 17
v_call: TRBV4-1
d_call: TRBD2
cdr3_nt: TGCGCCAGCAGCCAATCACTAGCGGGATTGGCCCTCCGGGAGCTGTTTTTT
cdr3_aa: CASSQSLAGLALRELFF

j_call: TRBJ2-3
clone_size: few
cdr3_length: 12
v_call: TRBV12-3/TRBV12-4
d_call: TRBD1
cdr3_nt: TGTGCCAGCAGAACAGGGGGACAGGGGCAGTATTTT
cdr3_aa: CASRTGGQGQYF

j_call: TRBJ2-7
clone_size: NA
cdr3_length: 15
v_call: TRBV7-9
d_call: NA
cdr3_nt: TGTGCCAGCAGCCCCCTCGAGGGGCGAGCGGGCGAGCAGTACTTC
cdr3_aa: CASSPLEGRAGEQYF

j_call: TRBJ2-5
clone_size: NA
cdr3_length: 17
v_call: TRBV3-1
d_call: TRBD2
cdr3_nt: TGTGCCAGCAGCCAGGAAAGGACTAGCGGGAGTCTGGAGACCCAGTACTTC
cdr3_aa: CASSQERTSGSLETQYF

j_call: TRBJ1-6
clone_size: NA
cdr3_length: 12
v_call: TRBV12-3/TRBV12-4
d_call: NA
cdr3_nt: TGTGCCAGCAGTTTTCCTAATTCACCCCTCCACTTT
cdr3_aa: CASSFPNSPLHF

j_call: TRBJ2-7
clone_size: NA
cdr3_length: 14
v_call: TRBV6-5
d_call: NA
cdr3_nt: TGTGCCAGCAGTTACCACGCCCGCTCCTACGAGCAGTACTTC
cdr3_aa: CASSYHARSYEQYF

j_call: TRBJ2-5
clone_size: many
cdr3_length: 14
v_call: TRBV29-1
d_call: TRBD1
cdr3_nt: TGCAGCGTGATACCGGGACAGGACCGAGAGGCCCAGTACTTC
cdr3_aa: CSVIPGQDREAQYF

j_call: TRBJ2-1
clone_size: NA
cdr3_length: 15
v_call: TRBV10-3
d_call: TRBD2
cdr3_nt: TGTGCCATCAGTGATAGGACTAGCGGGACGTATGAGCAGTTCTTC
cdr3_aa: CAISDRTSGTYEQFF

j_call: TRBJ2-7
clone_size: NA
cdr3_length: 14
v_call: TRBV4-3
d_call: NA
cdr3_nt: TGCGCCAGCAGCCAAGCCCAGGGACCCTACGAGCAGTACTTC
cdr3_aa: CASSQAQGPYEQYF

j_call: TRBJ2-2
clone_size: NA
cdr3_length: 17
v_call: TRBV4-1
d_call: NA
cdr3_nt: TGCGCCAGCTCGGGTCCCCGGGGGACCCAGTCAGGCGGGGAGCTGTTTTTT
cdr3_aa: CASSGPRGTQSGGELFF

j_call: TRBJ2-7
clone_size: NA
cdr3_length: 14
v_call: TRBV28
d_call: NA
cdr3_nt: TGTGCCAGCAGTCCGGACAGTGCTACCTACGAGCAGTACTTC
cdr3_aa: CASSPDSATYEQYF

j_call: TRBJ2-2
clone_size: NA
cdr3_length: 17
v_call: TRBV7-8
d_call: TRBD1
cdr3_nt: TGTGCCAGCAGCTTGAACAGGGGATCCGCGAACACCGGGGAGCTGTTTTTT
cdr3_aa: CASSLNRGSANTGELFF

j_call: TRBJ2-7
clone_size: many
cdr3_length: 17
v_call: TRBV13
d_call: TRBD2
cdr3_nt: TGTGCCAGCAGCTTAGCGGCGGGAGGGCCTTTTTCAAATGAGCAGTACTTC
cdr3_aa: CASSLAAGGPFSNEQYF

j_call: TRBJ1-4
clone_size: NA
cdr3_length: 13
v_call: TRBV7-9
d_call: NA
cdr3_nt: TGTGCCAGCAGCTTACAGGGGCGAGAAAAACTGTTTTTT
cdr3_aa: CASSLQGREKLFF

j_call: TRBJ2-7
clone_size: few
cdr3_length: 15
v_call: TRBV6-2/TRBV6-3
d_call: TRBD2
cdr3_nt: TGTGCCAGCGAGGCTAGCGGGAGGGCCTACTACGAGCAGTACTTC
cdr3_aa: CASEASGRAYYEQYF

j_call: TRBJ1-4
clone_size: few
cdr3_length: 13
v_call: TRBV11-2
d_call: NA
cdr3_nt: TGTGCCACCTCAGCGGGGGGCGTTGAAAAACTGTTTTTT
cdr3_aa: CATSAGGVEKLFF

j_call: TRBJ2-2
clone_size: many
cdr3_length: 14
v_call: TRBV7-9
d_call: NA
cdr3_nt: TGTGCCAGCAGCTCTACAGGGCACACCGGGGAGCTGTTTTTT
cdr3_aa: CASSSTGHTGELFF

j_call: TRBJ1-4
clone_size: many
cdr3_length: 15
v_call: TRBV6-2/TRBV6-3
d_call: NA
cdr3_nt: TGTGCCAGCAGTTTTACAGACCCACGTCGGGAAAAACTGTTTTTT
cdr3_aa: CASSFTDPRREKLFF

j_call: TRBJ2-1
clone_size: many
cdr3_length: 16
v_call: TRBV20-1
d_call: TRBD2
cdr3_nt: TGCAGTGCTAGGCCCTTAACTAGCGGGAGGATCCATGAGCAGTTCTTC
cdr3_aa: CSARPLTSGRIHEQFF

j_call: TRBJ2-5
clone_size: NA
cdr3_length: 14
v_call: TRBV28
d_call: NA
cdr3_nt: TGTGCCAGCAGTTTGGAAAGTTCCCAAGAGACCCAGTACTTC
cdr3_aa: CASSLESSQETQYF

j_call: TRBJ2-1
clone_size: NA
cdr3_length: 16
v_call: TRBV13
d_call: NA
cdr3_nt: TGTGCCAGCAGCTTAGGCGGCGAGAGCTCCTACAATGAGCAGTTCTTC
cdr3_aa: CASSLGGESSYNEQFF

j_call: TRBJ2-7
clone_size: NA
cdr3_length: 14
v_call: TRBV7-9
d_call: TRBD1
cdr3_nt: TGTGCCAGCAGCGTGACAGGGATGGCCCACGAGCAGTACTTC
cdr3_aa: CASSVTGMAHEQYF

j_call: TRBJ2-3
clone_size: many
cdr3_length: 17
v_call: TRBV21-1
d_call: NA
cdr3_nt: TGTGCCAGCAGCAAACCTAAGACCGGGACAACGACAGATACGCAGTATTTT
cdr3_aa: CASSKPKTGTTTDTQYF

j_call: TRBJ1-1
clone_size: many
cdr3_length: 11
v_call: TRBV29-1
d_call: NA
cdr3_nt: TGCAGCGTTCTAGTGACACCTGAAGCTTTCTTT
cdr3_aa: CSVLVTPEAFF

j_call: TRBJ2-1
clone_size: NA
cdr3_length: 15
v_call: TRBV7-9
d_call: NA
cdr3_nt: TGTGCCAGCAGGTCTGGGGAAGAGCGCTACAATGAGCAGTTCTTC
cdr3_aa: CASRSGEERYNEQFF

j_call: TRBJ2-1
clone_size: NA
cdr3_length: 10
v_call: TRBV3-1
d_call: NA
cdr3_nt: TGTGCCAGCGGCTACAATGAGCAGTTCTTC
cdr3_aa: CASGYNEQFF

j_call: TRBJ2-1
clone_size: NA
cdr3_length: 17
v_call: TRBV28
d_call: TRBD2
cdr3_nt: TGTGCCAGCAGTTTCCCCGTTTGGAAGCGGGAGCCCCATGAGCAGTTCTTC
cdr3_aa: CASSFPVWKREPHEQFF

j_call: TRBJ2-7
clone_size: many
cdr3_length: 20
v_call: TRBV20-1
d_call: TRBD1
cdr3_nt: TGCAGTGCTAGAGCCCCCCCGCGGACAGGGGCCACCTTGTGGGTTTACGAGCAGTACTTC
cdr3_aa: CSARAPPRTGATLWVYEQYF

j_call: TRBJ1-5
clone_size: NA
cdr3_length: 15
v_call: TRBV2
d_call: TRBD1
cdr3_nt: TGTGCCAGCAACCCTGGGACAGGTAGCAATCAGCCCCAGCATTTT
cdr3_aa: CASNPGTGSNQPQHF

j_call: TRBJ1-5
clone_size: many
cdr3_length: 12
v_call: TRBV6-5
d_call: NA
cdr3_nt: TGTGCCAGCAGTTACGGGTGGGGGCCCCAGCATTTT
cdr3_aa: CASSYGWGPQHF

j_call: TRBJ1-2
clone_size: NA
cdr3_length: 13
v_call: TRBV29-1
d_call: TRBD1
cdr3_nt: TGCAGCGTTCCATCCGGGACAGGGCATGGCTACACCTTC
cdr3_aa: CSVPSGTGHGYTF

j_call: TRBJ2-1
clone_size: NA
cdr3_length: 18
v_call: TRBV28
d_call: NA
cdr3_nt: TGTGCCAGCAGCTCGGTCGGACCCAGCGACTTTCACTACAATGAGCAGTTCTTC
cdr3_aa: CASSSVGPSDFHYNEQFF

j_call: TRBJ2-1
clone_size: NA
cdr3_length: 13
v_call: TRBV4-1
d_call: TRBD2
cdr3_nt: TGCGCCAGCAGCCTACAGACTAGCCATGAGCAGTTCTTC
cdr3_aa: CASSLQTSHEQFF

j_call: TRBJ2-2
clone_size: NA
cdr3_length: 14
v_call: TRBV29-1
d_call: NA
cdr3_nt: TGCAGCGTTGATATCGCAGGGGTATCCGGGGAGCTGTTTTTT
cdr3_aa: CSVDIAGVSGELFF

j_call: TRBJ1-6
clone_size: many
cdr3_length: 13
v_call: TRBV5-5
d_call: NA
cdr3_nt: TGTGCCAGCAGCTTGGGTCCGGGTTCACCCCTCCACTTT
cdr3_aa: CASSLGPGSPLHF

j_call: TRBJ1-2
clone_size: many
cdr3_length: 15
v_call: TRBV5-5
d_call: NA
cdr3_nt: TGTGCCAGCAGCCCGGGTCGGACACTAAACTATGGCTACACCTTC
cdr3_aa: CASSPGRTLNYGYTF

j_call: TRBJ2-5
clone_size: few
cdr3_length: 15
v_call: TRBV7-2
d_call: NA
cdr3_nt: TGTGCCAGCAGCTTAGCCGGGACAAATGAAGAGACCCAGTACTTC
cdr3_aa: CASSLAGTNEETQYF

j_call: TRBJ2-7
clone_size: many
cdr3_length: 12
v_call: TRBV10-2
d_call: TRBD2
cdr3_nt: TGCGCCAGCACCGGGGAGGGCTACGAGCAGTACTTC
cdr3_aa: CASTGEGYEQYF